Listed below are T cell receptor beta chains from one sample, sequenced in a study of shared clonotypes between healthy human individuals. The data were produced by immunoSEQ multiplex PCR, yet TCRdb's version contains in-frame clones alone and is incomplete. The sample contains some 1 million clones, about 74% of which appear only once. Sample: memory CD4+ T cells sorted from blood. The receptors come from a man aged 18 to 35 in good health. Each CDR3 is given with its conserved first and last residue. The D gene is left open where the match is weak. Not all rows give a size; the values are once, few, many and, for expanded clones, a class.

once,TRBJ2-1,-,TRBV7-2,TGTGCCAGCAGCCATATTCTAGTGAATGAGCAGTTCTTC,CASSHILVNEQFF
-,TRBJ2-3,-,TRBV5-4,TGTGCCAGCAGCTTGGAATCGGGAACTGGGGGCACGCAGTATTTT,CASSLESGTGGTQYF
once,TRBJ1-1,-,TRBV18,TGTGCCAGCTCACCAAAAAGACGGGCGACTGAAGCTTTCTTT,CASSPKRRATEAFF
-,TRBJ2-6,-,TRBV14,TGTGCCAGCAGCCAAGGTTTAAGTTCTGGGGCCAACGTCCTGACTTTC,CASSQGLSSGANVLTF
-,TRBJ1-3,-,TRBV5-4,TGTGCCAGCAGCTTGGATCTCTCTGGAAACACCATATATTTT,CASSLDLSGNTIYF
few,TRBJ2-3,TRBD2,TRBV10-3,TGTGCCATCAGCCTCGGGACTAGCGGGGGGGGCACAGATACGCAGTATTTT,CAISLGTSGGGTDTQYF
-,TRBJ2-5,-,TRBV5-4,TGTGCCAGCAGCCGGGGACGGATTCAAGAGACCCAGTACTTC,CASSRGRIQETQYF
-,TRBJ1-3,-,TRBV14,TGTGCCAGCAGCCAAGTTAGCACCATATATTTT,CASSQVSTIYF
-,TRBJ2-7,-,TRBV19,TGTGCCAGTAGGCAATCCGAGACAGGAACCTACGAGCAGTACTTC,CASRQSETGTYEQYF
-,TRBJ1-2,TRBD1,TRBV11-2,TGTGCCAGCAGCTTAGACAGGGGGCCTAACTATGGCTACACCTTC,CASSLDRGPNYGYTF
-,TRBJ2-1,TRBD1,TRBV7-9,TGTGCCAGCAGGCGGTCGGGACAGGGTTTGTATGAGCAGTTCTTC,CASRRSGQGLYEQFF
-,TRBJ1-2,TRBD1,TRBV15,TGTGCCACCAGCAGAGGGACAGGGGTCAACTATGGCTACACCTTC,CATSRGTGVNYGYTF
-,TRBJ2-1,-,TRBV15,TGTGCCACCAGCACGAGGTCAGACCAACGGGTTTCCAATGAGCAGTTCTTC,CATSTRSDQRVSNEQFF
many,TRBJ2-2,TRBD2,TRBV5-1,TGCGCCAGCAGCAAGTCGACTAGCGTGAACACCGGGGAGCTGTTTTTT,CASSKSTSVNTGELFF
-,TRBJ2-7,-,TRBV7-9,TGTGCCAGCAGCTTTCTGAATGAGGCGAACGAGCAGTACTTC,CASSFLNEANEQYF
-,TRBJ1-5,TRBD1,TRBV2,TGTGCCAGCACTGAGACAGGGAGCGATCAGCCCCAGCATTTT,CASTETGSDQPQHF
-,TRBJ2-7,TRBD1,TRBV7-9,TGTGCCAGCAGCTTAGATAGGGGGACAGTCTCCTACGAGCAGTACTTC,CASSLDRGTVSYEQYF
-,TRBJ1-2,-,TRBV10-3,TGTGCCATCAGTGAGACCTCTGGCAACTATGGCTACACCTTC,CAISETSGNYGYTF
-,TRBJ2-1,TRBD2,TRBV7-2,TGTGCCAGCAGCTTTCTAGCGGGAGTGGTAAATGAGCAGTTCTTC,CASSFLAGVVNEQFF
few,TRBJ1-1,-,TRBV7-2,TGTGCCAGCAGCCGAAGTCAGGGAGCTGAAGCTTTCTTT,CASSRSQGAEAFF
-,TRBJ2-5,-,TRBV6-1,TGTGCCAGCAGCCGGGGGCAGGCAGTAGAGACCCAGTACTTC,CASSRGQAVETQYF
-,TRBJ2-5,-,TRBV10-3,TGTGCCATCAGCCAAAGACTGCAAGAGACCCAGTACTTC,CAISQRLQETQYF
-,TRBJ2-2,-,TRBV9,TGTGCCAGCAGCGTAGACGAGCTTAACACCGGGGAGCTGTTTTTT,CASSVDELNTGELFF
-,TRBJ2-3,TRBD2,TRBV19,TGTGCCAGTAGCAGGGGACTAGCGGGGGGCACAGATACGCAGTATTTT,CASSRGLAGGTDTQYF
-,TRBJ1-3,-,TRBV18,TGTGCCAGCTCACCCGGGGTCCGCCCTGGAAACACCATATATTTT,CASSPGVRPGNTIYF
-,TRBJ1-3,-,TRBV7-8,TGTGCCAGCAGCCCCGGACTGGTCTCTGGAAACACCATATATTTT,CASSPGLVSGNTIYF
-,TRBJ2-5,TRBD2,TRBV2,TGTGCCAGCAGTCACTACTCTAGCGGGGGGTCCCAAGAGACCCAGTACTTC,CASSHYSSGGSQETQYF
few,TRBJ2-5,-,TRBV30,TGTGCCTGGAGTGGGAGGGGGGGGATTGTGGAGACCCAGTACTTC,CAWSGRGGIVETQYF
-,TRBJ2-3,-,TRBV7-7,TGTGCTAGCAGCTTAGGGGTCGGAGATACGCAGTATTTT,CASSLGVGDTQYF
-,TRBJ2-7,-,TRBV18,TGTGCCAGCGCCGCAGGGGGGGACCGATCCTACGAGCAGTACTTC,CASAAGGDRSYEQYF
few,TRBJ2-7,TRBD1,TRBV15,TGTGCCACCAGCAGAGGGGACAGAGCCTACGAGCAGTACTTC,CATSRGDRAYEQYF
-,TRBJ2-7,TRBD1,TRBV7-8,TGTGCCAGCAGCTTACAGGACAGGGGATCCTACGAGCAGTACTTC,CASSLQDRGSYEQYF
-,TRBJ2-7,-,TRBV7-8,TGTGCCAGCAGCTTAGCACCAGCGCCCTACGAGCAGTACTTC,CASSLAPAPYEQYF
-,TRBJ1-1,TRBD1,TRBV19,TGTGCCAGTAGATCGGACAGGGGCCACCCTTCGGGTTTCTTT,CASRSDRGHPSGFF
few,TRBJ2-1,-,TRBV30,TGTGCCTGGAGGCGTGAAGGGGCTACAGGCAATGAGCAGTTCTTC,CAWRREGATGNEQFF
-,TRBJ2-7,TRBD1,TRBV29-1,TGCAGCGTCGGACAGGGCCAGACCTACGAGCAGTACTTC,CSVGQGQTYEQYF
-,TRBJ2-7,TRBD1,TRBV30,TGTGCCTGGAGTGTAATAGGGGGCACATACGAGCAGTACTTC,CAWSVIGGTYEQYF